This T cell receptor (beta chain) was identified during a study of blood T cell repertoires in COVID-19. Study summary: T cells, B-cell-depleted T cells, or PBMCs provided the cDNA or gDNA that served as material.

CDR1 and CDR2 from the germline V gene are SEHNR and FQNEAQ (reference sequence). V shed 5 bases and J shed 10 bases, with 17 bases lying between them. The CDR3 consists of 13 residues. Assay: immunoSEQ multiplex PCR; the TCRdb copy retains only in-frame clones and omits some. The sample lists 100,000 or so clones, nearly 95% occurring once. This TCR was recovered from a human donor with active COVID-19. The donor label of this sample is uncertain. The specimen sequenced was peripheral blood. This rearrangement joins TRBV7-9 to TRBJ1-1; D is unresolved. CDR3 protein: CASSPRETSGAFF. The CDR3 nucleotides are TGTGCCAGCAGCCCCCGGGAGACTTCTGGAGCTTTCTTT.